The clone carrying this T cell receptor (beta chain) was seen more than once but under ten times. As yet, its antigen is unknown. This record comes from a study of Ad26.COV2.S vaccination and SARS-CoV-2 variants. This CDR3 region has 15 residues. Germline V lookup: CDR1 KGHSH, CDR2 LQKENI. J gave up 9 bases and V 3 bases, and 9 bases lay outside the gene matches. The treatment is: around 19 received Ad26.COV2.S at low or high dose, single or two shots; a few received placebo; per-sample allocation not given. It was on day 63 after the first vaccine or placebo injection that samples were taken. Boston provided a donor who was an adult aged 18-55 years. Clones were read by immunoSEQ multiplex PCR, and TCRdb kept only the in-frame ones, dropping some. In the table there are around 450,000 clones, 89% of which are singletons. Regarding the study as a whole: The analyses of TCR breadth and depth may have understated the size of total T cell responses. CD8+ and CD4+ T cells specific for spike reportedly responded with substantial breadth after vaccination.

The sample consisted of peripheral blood, taken in a trial of Ad26.COV2.S vaccine versus placebo. This receptor was identified in a person aged 18-60 years who received the Ad26.COV2.S COVID-19 vaccine or a placebo. The chain joins TRBV18 to TRBJ1-5; the match to TRBD1 covers 9 bases. As DNA, the CDR3 is TGTGCCAGCTCACCCCCGGACAGGGGAGAGTGGCCCCAGCATTTT. This codes for CASSPPDRGEWPQHF.